This entry lists 26 T cell receptor beta chains sequenced from one sample in a study of post-analysis software for immune sequencing data. What these receptors recognize is not known. cDNA libraries of TCR beta carried unique molecular identifiers. TCRdb reanalysed the PCR reads using MiXCR and keeps one entry per CDR3 protein. The sample shows more than 500,000 distinct CDR3 sequences, around 36% of them seen only once. Findings of the study overall: Higher frequency in patients than in controls was seen for five TRBV segments, with TRBV5-6, TRBV5-1 and TRBV20-1 among them.

Material for sequencing was blood. Every receptor here comes from a girl under 18 with multiple sclerosis.

This clonotype was seen many times. J is TRBJ1-2 and V is TRBV12-3 or TRBV12-4; D not certain. Trimming removed 5 bases at V and 2 bases at J, with 6 bases between. The CDR3 spans 12 residues. The CDR3 loop reads CASSATNYGYTF. In DNA, the CDR3 is TGTGCCAGCAGTGCCACGAACTATGGCTACACCTTC.

The chain uses TRBV5-8 and TRBJ1-1; possible D gene TRBD1, 6 bases. The germline V gene encodes CDR1 SGHTS and CDR2 YDEGEE. Trimming took 1 base from V and 2 from J, leaving 18 bases between them. The CDR3 consists of 17 residues. DNA of the CDR3: TGTGCCAGCAGCTTGTTCAGGGGAGTCACCCTAAACACTGAAGCTTTCTTT. As protein: CASSLFRGVTLNTEAFF.

This clonotype was detected ten times or more. The chain recombines TRBV6-4 with TRBJ2-2, with a possible D match to TRBD2 (5 bases). The CDR3 covers 15 residues. The germline V gene encodes CDR1 MRHNA and CDR2 SNTAGT. Trimming pared 7 bases from V and 4 bases from J, leaving 16 bases between. The CDR3 DNA reads as TGTGCCAGCACGGCTTCGAGCGGACCCACCGGGGAGCTGTTTTTT. This gives the protein CASTASSGPTGELFF.

The chain is built from TRBV20-1 and TRBJ1-5, with a possible D match to TRBD1 (5 bases). V dropped 3 bases and J dropped 3 bases, with 12 bases sitting between them. This CDR3 region has 14 residues. Germline assignment: CDR1 DFQATT and CDR2 SNEGSKA (reference sequence). CDR3 amino acids: CSASGSGDNQPQHF. CDR3 coding DNA: TGCAGTGCTAGTGGGTCGGGGGACAATCAGCCCCAGCATTTT.

This clonotype has just a few counts. This chain links TRBV11-2 with TRBJ1-6; no clear D gene. The ends were cut back, 0 bases at V and 6 bases at J, with 9 bases in the middle. The CDR3 spans 15 residues. Germline CDR1 is SGHAT and CDR2 is FQNNGV. The CDR3 sequence: CASSLELGTNSPLHF. The DNA for the CDR3 is TGTGCCAGCAGCTTAGAGCTGGGCACTAATTCACCCCTCCACTTT.

With regard to this clonotype: This likely comes from a read error, as the CDR3 has no conserved phenylalanine or tryptophan at its end. The chain has TRBV6-5 and TRBJ2-3, with D perhaps TRBD1 (5 bases). This CDR3 is 13 amino acids long. Trimming took 4 bases from V and 2 from J, leaving 7 bases between them. The germline gives CDR1 MNHEY, CDR2 SVGAGI. The CDR3 DNA follows: TGTGCCAGCAGTTCGACAGTCACAGATACGCAGTATTGT. This gives the protein CASSSTVTDTQYC.

The chain joins TRBV7-8 to TRBJ2-3; D uncertain. The CDR3 is 15 residues long. V lost 3 bases, J lost 2 bases, and 12 bases lay in between. Germline CDR1 SGHVS, CDR2 FQNEAQ. The CDR3 bases are TGTGCCAGCAGCTTTTTTACGGACCACACAGATACGCAGTATTTT. This gives the protein CASSFFTDHTDTQYF.

The rearrangement links TRBV27 to TRBJ2-7; a possible D gene is TRBD2 (7 bases). The germline V gene encodes CDR1 MNHEY and CDR2 SMNVEV (reference sequence). The V and J ends lost 5 bases and 5 bases respectively, with 19 bases between them. CDR3 size: 15 residues. In DNA, the CDR3 is TGTGCCAGCAGTCCCGGGTTGGGGGGGCGCCACGAGCAGTACTTC. Protein product: CASSPGLGGRHEQYF.

This clonotype was recorded a few times. This chain links TRBV5-6 with TRBJ1-2; a weak D match, TRBD1 (6 bases). CDR3 length: 12 residues. The V gene lost 6 bases and the J gene lost 7 bases, with 13 bases spanning the gap. The germline V gene has CDR1 SGHDT and CDR2 YYEEEE. The CDR3 sequence is CASTLLGGGYTF. DNA of the CDR3: TGTGCCAGCACCCTTTTAGGGGGTGGCTACACCTTC.

The chain carries TRBV18 and TRBJ1-1, with 8 bases lining up with TRBD1. The germline CDR1 and CDR2 sequences are KGHSH and LQKENI. The CDR3 sequence is 14 residues long. V shed 6 bases, J shed 4 bases, and the junction held 7 bases outside the gene matches. The DNA for the CDR3 is TGTGCCAGCTCCGATCAGGGGGCGAGCACTGAAGCTTTCTTT. Its protein product is CASSDQGASTEAFF.

The CDR3 nucleotides read TGTGCCACCAGCAGAGACTTCTACGAGCAGTACTTC. Protein product: CATSRDFYEQYF. V is TRBV15 and J is TRBJ2-5; D is ambiguous. Matching the DNA end better, TRBJ2-7 makes the J call doubtful. The CDR3 contains 12 residues. Germline values: CDR1 LNHNV, CDR2 YYDKDF (reference sequence).

The V and J genes are TRBV7-9 and TRBJ2-2; the D gene is possibly TRBD1 (6 bases). The CDR3 consists of 15 residues. Deletions cut 5 bases from V and 2 bases from J, with 12 bases between. The V gene's germline CDR1 is SEHNR and CDR2 FQNEAQ (reference sequence). This CDR3 reads CASSPKQGNTGELFF. In DNA form, the CDR3 reads TGTGCCAGCAGCCCTAAACAGGGAAACACCGGGGAGCTGTTTTTT.

V is TRBV12-3 or TRBV12-4 and J is TRBJ2-3; a weak D match, TRBD1 (5 bases). Trimming pared 8 bases from V and 4 bases from J, leaving 16 bases between. The CDR3 has 14 residues. As DNA, the CDR3 is TGTGCCAGCTTAGTAGAGACAGAGTCAGATACGCAGTATTTT. It encodes CASLVETESDTQYF.

The chain links TRBV28 to TRBJ2-1; tentatively, D is TRBD2 (6 bases). This CDR3 contains 15 residues. Trimming shortened V by 2 bases and J by 3 bases, and 11 bases separated the two germline ends. CDR1 is MDHEN, CDR2 SYDVKM, per germline. Written as DNA, the CDR3 is TGTGCCAGCAGTTTAGGGCGGGGCCGCTACAATGAGCAGTTCTTC. Translating it yields CASSLGRGRYNEQFF. Variable domain in full (rest from reference TRBV28 and TRBJ2-1): DVKVTQSSRYLVKRTGEKVFLECVQDMDHENMFWYRQDPGLGLRLIYFSYDVKMKEKGDIPEGYSVSREKKERFSLILESASTNQTSMYLCASSLGRGRYNEQFFGPGTRLTVL.

The J gene is TRBJ2-3, the V gene TRBV20-1, with D possibly matching TRBD2 (7 bases). There are 15 residues in the CDR3. The ends were cut back, 1 base at V and 2 bases at J, with 13 bases in the middle. CDR1 is DFQATT and CDR2 is SNEGSKA in the germline V gene (reference sequence). The CDR3 region is CSARAPGGPTDTQYF. The CDR3 DNA reads as TGCAGTGCTAGAGCCCCGGGGGGCCCCACAGATACGCAGTATTTT.

The chain links TRBV20-1 to TRBJ2-5; the D gene is possibly TRBD2 (5 bases). The germline CDR1 and CDR2 sequences are DFQATT and SNEGSKA (reference sequence). The V end lost 0 bases, the J end lost 7 bases, and 21 bases lay between the germline ends. The CDR3 extends over 16 amino acids. The CDR3 spells CSAREPPTGPAGTQYF. The CDR3 coding sequence is TGCAGTGCTAGAGAACCTCCGACGGGCCCGGCGGGGACCCAGTACTTC.

This clonotype was counted at least ten times. This chain links TRBV5-6 with TRBJ2-1, with 8 bases matching TRBD1. The trim removed 4 bases at V and 8 bases at J, leaving 14 bases unmatched. The germline gives CDR1 SGHDT, CDR2 YYEEEE. The CDR3 is made up of 16 amino acids. CDR3 nucleotide sequence: TGTGCCAGCAGCACACCGGACAGGGCTGGCATCGATGAGCAGTTCTTC. Protein product: CASSTPDRAGIDEQFF.

The chain carries TRBV6-5 and TRBJ2-7; 7 nucleotides match TRBD2. The J call is in doubt because the DNA end fits TRBJ2-5 better. Germline assignment: CDR1 MNHEY and CDR2 SVGAGI. The CDR3 has 16 residues. The CDR3 bases are TGTGCCAGCAGTTACTCAGGTGGCGGGGGTGCGGAGACCCAGTACTTC. Translation gives CASSYSGGGGAETQYF.

This clonotype was found a few times. The V call is TRBV6-5, the J call TRBJ1-2, with D maybe TRBD1 (6 bases). Germline loops: CDR1 MNHEY, CDR2 SVGAGI. CDR3 size: 13 residues. Trimming took 5 bases from V and 5 from J, leaving 12 bases between them. The CDR3 nucleotides are TGTGCCAGCAGTCGGACAGCGCCTTATGGCTACACCTTC. It encodes CASSRTAPYGYTF.

V and J are TRBV2 and TRBJ1-1; D is undetermined. The CDR3 totals 14 residues. The germline V and J ends were trimmed by 5 bases and 7 bases, with 17 bases remaining between them. Germline lookup yields CDR1 SNHLY and CDR2 FYNNEI. DNA of the CDR3: TGTGCCAGCAGTTCCGGCCCCGGGAGCGGTGAAGCTTTCTTT. Translating it yields CASSSGPGSGEAFF.

CDR3 in DNA: TGCAGTTCAAGGAGGGAGGAGCCCACGCAGTATTTT. Translating it yields CSSRREEPTQYF. The chain links TRBV20-1 to TRBJ2-3; D possibly corresponds to TRBD2 (6 bases). Per germline, CDR1 DFQATT and CDR2 SNEGSKA (reference sequence). The CDR3 contains 12 residues. V dropped 8 bases and J dropped 9 bases, with 18 bases sitting between them.

The rearrangement links TRBV7-2 to TRBJ2-2; TRBD1 might be the D (5 bases). The germline V and J ends were trimmed by 5 bases and 5 bases, with 21 bases remaining between them. The CDR3 loop spans 17 amino acids. The germline gives CDR1 SGHTA, CDR2 FQGNSA. The CDR3 reads CASSPFGWASGTGELFF. DNA of the CDR3: TGTGCCAGCAGCCCTTTCGGCTGGGCCTCAGGGACCGGGGAGCTGTTTTTT.

V and J are TRBV10-3 and TRBJ1-2; D may be TRBD1 (6 bases). The germline V gene has CDR1 ENHRY and CDR2 SYGVKD. V was pared by 9 bases and J by 0 bases, with 14 bases between. The CDR3 runs to 14 residues. CDR3 residues: CAISPDSTNYGYTF. CDR3 in DNA: TGTGCCATTTCCCCGGACAGCACTAACTATGGCTACACCTTC.

The chain couples TRBV6-1 to TRBJ2-7; perhaps TRBD1 as D (5 bases). There are 14 residues in the CDR3. The ends were cut back, 3 bases at V and 3 bases at J, with 12 bases in the middle. Germline CDR1 MNHNS, CDR2 SASEGT. This chain's CDR3 is CASSEVAGYYEQYF. The CDR3 region has the DNA TGTGCCAGCAGTGAGGTGGCAGGGTACTACGAGCAGTACTTC.

The V gene is TRBV11-2, the J gene TRBJ2-4; TRBD1 aligns across 10 bases. The CDR3 contains 16 residues. Germline assignment: CDR1 SGHAT and CDR2 FQNNGV. V lost 3 bases and J lost 7; bases outside the gene matches: 9. CDR3 in DNA: TGTGCCAGCAGCTTTGGGACCGGGACAGGGGCGAACATTCAGTACTTC. Its protein is CASSFGTGTGANIQYF.

This clonotype came up a few times. The chain couples TRBV5-1 to TRBJ1-1; no firm D call. The CDR3 is made up of 13 amino acids. Germline V lookup: CDR1 SGHRS, CDR2 YFSETQ. Trimming took off 0 bases at V and 6 bases at J, with 9 bases between the two ends. The CDR3 protein is CASSLEGGSEAFF. DNA of the CDR3: TGCGCCAGCAGCTTGGAAGGAGGTTCTGAAGCTTTCTTT.